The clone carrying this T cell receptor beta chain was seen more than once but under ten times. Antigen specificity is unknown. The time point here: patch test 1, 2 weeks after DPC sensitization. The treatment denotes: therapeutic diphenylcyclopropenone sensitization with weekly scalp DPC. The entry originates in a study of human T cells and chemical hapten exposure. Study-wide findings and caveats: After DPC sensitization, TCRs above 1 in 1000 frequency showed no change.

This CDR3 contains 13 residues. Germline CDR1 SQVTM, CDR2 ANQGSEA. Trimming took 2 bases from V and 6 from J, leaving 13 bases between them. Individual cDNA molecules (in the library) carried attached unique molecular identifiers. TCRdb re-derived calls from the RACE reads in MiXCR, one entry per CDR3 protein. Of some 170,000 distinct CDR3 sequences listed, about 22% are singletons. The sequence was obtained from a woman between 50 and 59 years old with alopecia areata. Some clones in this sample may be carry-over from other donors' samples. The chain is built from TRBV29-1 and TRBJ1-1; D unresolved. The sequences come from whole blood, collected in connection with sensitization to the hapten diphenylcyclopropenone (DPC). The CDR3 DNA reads TGCAGCGTTGAACGCATTCCCGGAGCTGAAGCTTTCTTT. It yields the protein CSVERIPGAEAFF.